The 12 T cell receptor beta chains below were found in one sample sequenced in a study of cytomegalovirus exposure and HLA in healthy donors (dated by TCRdb to between 2016 and 2019). Library construction relied on the immunoSEQ multiplex PCR assay. For the multiplex PCR, a mixture combining 60 forward primers for TCR Vbeta segments and 13 reverse primers for TCR Jbeta segments was used. Not all clones reach the TCRdb copy of this immuneACCESS table, which keeps in-frame sequences only. Checked studies attribute under half of the gap to unresolved V genes and leave the rest unexplained. The sample table shows 160,000 or so clones, and roughly 80% are seen once. Under 2% of the sample is held by the ten biggest clonotypes. The sample consisted of PBMCs. The source is a man between 18 and 29 years old in good health and CMV-seronegative.

The chain links TRBV29-1 to TRBJ2-7, with D possibly being TRBD1 (5 bases). The CDR3 sequence is 15 residues long. CDR1 SQVTM and CDR2 ANQGSEA come from the germline V gene. Trimming pared 5 bases from V and 0 bases from J, leaving 17 bases between. The CDR3 DNA reads TGCAGCGTTCCAACGCTTCAGGGTGGCTCCTACGAGCAGTACTTC. Encoded protein: CSVPTLQGGSYEQYF.

The rearrangement uses TRBV2 and TRBJ1-4; TRBD1 agrees at 7 bases. The CDR3 consists of 16 residues. Germline V gene data show CDR1 as SNHLY and CDR2 as FYNNEI. J lost 0 bases, V lost 3 bases, and 4 bases had no gene match. This CDR3 reads CASSDQGVATNEKLFF. The CDR3, as DNA: TGTGCCAGCAGTGATCAGGGGGTGGCAACTAATGAAAAACTGTTTTTT.

V is TRBV25-1 and J is TRBJ2-1, with 11 bases that match TRBD2. This CDR3 is built from 15 residues. J lost 7 bases, V lost 3 bases, and 5 bases had no gene match. Germline values: CDR1 MGHDK, CDR2 SYGVNS. In nucleotides, the CDR3 is TGTGCCAGCAGTGAGATAGCGGGGGGGCGGAATGAGCAGTTCTTC. It translates to CASSEIAGGRNEQFF.

The chain uses TRBV28 and TRBJ1-1; a weak D match, TRBD1 (5 bases). This CDR3 comprises 16 residues. V was shortened by 7 bases and J by 0 bases, with 18 bases between the two germline ends. CDR1 and CDR2 from the germline V gene are MDHEN and SYDVKM. The CDR3 region is CASTGMLGGLNTEAFF. The CDR3 DNA is TGTGCCAGCACTGGGATGTTGGGGGGTCTGAACACTGAAGCTTTCTTT. The variable domain in full, completed from reference TRBV28 and TRBJ1-1, reads DVKVTQSSRYLVKRTGEKVFLECVQDMDHENMFWYRQDPGLGLRLIYFSYDVKMKEKGDIPEGYSVSREKKERFSLILESASTNQTSMYLCASTGMLGGLNTEAFFGQGTRLTVV.

This clone was picked up a small number of times. The V call is TRBV19, the J call TRBJ1-5, with D unresolved. CDR1 is LNHDA and CDR2 is SQIVND in the germline V gene (reference sequence). Trimming left V 8 bases short and J 0 bases short, with 17 bases between. The CDR3 runs to 16 residues. The CDR3 sequence: CASSPAADYSNQPQHF. As DNA, the CDR3 is TGTGCCAGTTCTCCCGCCGCAGACTATAGCAATCAGCCCCAGCATTTT.

The DNA of the CDR3 is TGTGCCAGCTCACCACGACAGGGCGCAACTCTCTTAGTTGAAAAACTGTTTTTT. Translation: CASSPRQGATLLVEKLFF. The chain carries TRBV18 and TRBJ1-4; 7 bases match TRBD1. Germline CDR1 is KGHSH and CDR2 is LQKENI. CDR3 size: 18 residues. V lost 1 base to trimming and J lost 7 bases; unmatched junction nucleotides: 15.

The rearrangement links TRBV11-3 to TRBJ2-5; 7 nucleotides agree with TRBD2. With the DNA end fitting TRBJ2-7 better, the J assignment may be wrong. Germline values: CDR1 SGHNT, CDR2 YENEEA. The CDR3 consists of 15 residues. CDR3 bases: TGTGCCAGCAGCTTGGGGGGGACGCTAGCCTACGAGCAGTACTTC. Translated: CASSLGGTLAYEQYF.

This clone was counted between two and nine times. The chain recombines TRBV11-2 with TRBJ2-1, with a weak D call TRBD1 (6 bases). Trimming stripped 4 bases from V and 4 bases from J, with 14 bases between. Germline loops: CDR1 SGHAT, CDR2 FQNNGV. The CDR3 totals 15 residues. The CDR3 region has the DNA TGTGCCAGCAGCTCACGGGACACGGGGTACAATGAGCAGTTCTTC. It specifies CASSSRDTGYNEQFF.

This clone has just a few counts. The V and J genes are TRBV12-2 and TRBJ2-3; TRBD1 reflects the table's D call only, with no check against the DNA. TRBV12-2 is designated a pseudogene. This CDR3 spans 16 amino acids. Written as DNA, the CDR3 is TGTGCAAGTCGCTTAGCGGACAGGGGGCGCGTAAATACGCAGTATTTT. Translating it yields CASRLADRGRVNTQYF.

The sample holds a few counts of this clone. J is TRBJ2-7 and V is TRBV5-1, with D perhaps matching TRBD2 (6 bases). The CDR3 extends over 16 amino acids. The germline V and J ends were trimmed by 1 base and 1 base, with 15 bases remaining between them. The germline V gene has CDR1 SGHRS and CDR2 YFSETQ. CDR3 DNA sequence: TGCGCCAGCAGCTTGACCCCGGGGGAGACTTCCTACGAGCAGTACTTC. Encoded protein: CASSLTPGETSYEQYF.

The chain has TRBV28 and TRBJ2-1; a possible D gene is TRBD1 (5 bases). CDR1 is MDHEN and CDR2 is SYDVKM in the germline V gene. V was shortened by 7 bases and J by 0 bases, with 13 bases between the two germline ends. The length of the CDR3 is 15 residues. CDR3: CASIPPRASYNEQFF. The CDR3 DNA is TGTGCCAGCATACCCCCCAGGGCCTCCTACAATGAGCAGTTCTTC.

This clone was recorded a few times. The chain employs TRBV7-9 and TRBJ1-1; 8 bases map to TRBD1. CDR3 length: 14 amino acids. Germline-derived CDR1 and CDR2 are SEHNR and FQNEAQ (reference sequence). The V and J ends lost 4 bases and 5 bases, in that order; junction bases with no gene match: 6. CDR3 sequence (DNA): TGTGCCAGCAGCTCCGGACAGGGAAGGACTGAAGCTTTCTTT. This gives the protein CASSSGQGRTEAFF.